Shown below are 20 T cell receptor beta chains from a single sample sequenced in a study of Ad26.COV2.S vaccination and SARS-CoV-2 variants. Assay used: immunoSEQ multiplex PCR; TCRdb lists only in-frame clones, some missing. Of 510,000 or so clones detected, 87% appear once; the ten largest clones hold around 13%. Sample treatment: some 19 received Ad26.COV2.S at low or high dose, single or two shots; a few received placebo; per-sample allocation not given. Day 63 after the first vaccine or placebo injection was the time point for sampling. The sample here was peripheral blood, taken in a trial of Ad26.COV2.S vaccine versus placebo. These receptor sequences come from a person between 18 and 60 years old who received the Ad26.COV2.S COVID-19 vaccine or a placebo.

V is TRBV28 and J is TRBJ2-6; D gene uncertain. V dropped 2 bases and J dropped 2 bases, with 10 bases sitting between them. The germline V gene has CDR1 MDHEN and CDR2 SYDVKM. The length of the CDR3 is 16 residues. The CDR3 nucleotides read TGTGCCAGCAGTTTACTGGGTTCTCCTGGGGCCAACGTCCTGACTTTC. Translation: CASSLLGSPGANVLTF.

The chain employs TRBV9 and TRBJ2-3, with 9 bases fitting TRBD2. The CDR3 length is 14 residues. Trimming at V came to 3 bases and at J to 6 bases, leaving 5 bases not matched to a gene. Germline CDR1 is SGDLS and CDR2 is YYNGEE. CDR3: CASSGGLAYDTQYF. In DNA, the CDR3 is TGTGCCAGCAGCGGTGGACTAGCGTACGATACGCAGTATTTT.

This clone was detected only once. The chain has TRBV4-2 and TRBJ2-3; the D is unclear. This CDR3 region has 14 residues. Deletions cut 5 bases from V and 2 bases from J, with 11 bases between. The V gene's germline CDR1 is LGHNA and CDR2 YNFKEQ. The CDR3 reads CASSSRFATDTQYF. The CDR3 DNA follows: TGTGCCAGCAGCTCCCGGTTTGCCACAGATACGCAGTATTTT.

The chain couples TRBV7-9 to TRBJ2-3, with a weak D call TRBD2 (5 bases). Trimming removed 1 base at V and 5 bases at J, with 10 bases between. In germline, CDR1 is SEHNR, CDR2 FQNEAQ (reference sequence). This CDR3 has 14 residues. The DNA of the CDR3 is TGTGCCAGCAGCTTAGACGCCAGCGGAGATACGCAGTATTTT. It is translated as CASSLDASGDTQYF.

The chain is built from TRBV10-1 and TRBJ1-1; the match to TRBD1 covers 9 bases. The CDR3 length is 16 residues. The germline V gene has CDR1 WNHNN and CDR2 SYGVQD (reference sequence). With V trimmed by 6 bases and J by 1 base, 9 bases remained unmatched. CDR3 sequence: CASRAWTGERNTEAFF. DNA of the CDR3: TGCGCCAGCAGAGCCTGGACAGGGGAGAGGAACACTGAAGCTTTCTTT.

This clone was recorded once. The chain joins TRBV11-2 to TRBJ1-6, with D hard to call. Trimming pared 4 bases from V and 7 bases from J, leaving 8 bases between. Germline CDR1 reads SGHAT; CDR2 reads FQNNGV. The CDR3 covers 13 residues. The CDR3 loop is CASSSRPNSPLHF. CDR3 nucleotide sequence: TGTGCCAGCAGCTCCAGACCCAATTCACCCCTCCACTTT.

The chain has TRBV5-4 and TRBJ1-6; D not resolved. CDR1 and CDR2 from the germline V gene are SGHNT and YYREEE (reference sequence). The CDR3 runs 16 residues. Trimming removed 0 bases at V and 0 bases at J, with 7 bases between. The CDR3 DNA reads as TGTGCCAGCAGCTTGGACGGGAGCTCCTATAATTCACCCCTCCACTTT. This translates into CASSLDGSSYNSPLHF.

The chain carries TRBV29-1 and TRBJ2-6; D is unresolved. The CDR3 consists of 14 residues. Per germline, CDR1 SQVTM and CDR2 ANQGSEA. Deletions cut 6 bases from V and 0 bases from J, with 9 bases between. CDR3 sequence reads: CSVSQSSGANVLTF. The CDR3 DNA sequence: TGCAGCGTCTCTCAGAGCTCTGGGGCCAACGTCCTGACTTTC. Full variable domain (missing parts from reference TRBV29-1 and TRBJ2-6): SAVISQKPSRDICQRGTSLTIQCQVDSQVTMMFWYRQQPGQSLTLIATANQGSEATYESGFVIDKFPISRPNLTFSTLTVSNMSPEDSSIYLCSVSQSSGANVLTFGAGSRLTVL.

J is TRBJ1-1 and V is TRBV7-2; no clear D. Germline V gene data show CDR1 as SGHTA and CDR2 as FQGNSA. The CDR3 has 16 residues. V lost 5 bases, J lost 9 bases, and 25 bases lay in between. CDR3 DNA sequence: TGTGCCAGCAGCCCTTACATGGGAAGAGCCGTCGTTAAAGCTTTCTTT. Translated: CASSPYMGRAVVKAFF.

The chain carries TRBV28 and TRBJ1-1; D remains ambiguous. V gave up 6 bases and J gave up 8 bases, with 13 bases separating them. The germline V gene has CDR1 MDHEN and CDR2 SYDVKM. CDR3 length: 12 amino acids. Here the CDR3 reads CASSIDPGEAFF. Written as DNA, the CDR3 is TGTGCCAGCAGCATAGACCCTGGGGAAGCTTTCTTT.

The V and J genes are TRBV28 and TRBJ1-5; no clear D. V lost 3 bases and J lost 7, with 13 bases in between. CDR1 is MDHEN and CDR2 is SYDVKM in the germline V gene. CDR3 size: 14 residues. The CDR3 spells CASSFRQAVQPQHF. The DNA of the CDR3 is TGTGCCAGCAGTTTCCGGCAAGCAGTCCAGCCCCAGCATTTT.

The chain joins TRBV29-1 to TRBJ2-1, with TRBD2 as a possible D gene (5 bases). Trimming cost V 6 bases and J 3 bases, with 15 bases left between them. The germline gives CDR1 SQVTM, CDR2 ANQGSEA. The CDR3 runs 14 residues. The CDR3 protein is CSVLPRGSYNEQFF. The CDR3 bases are TGCAGCGTCCTTCCACGGGGAAGCTACAATGAGCAGTTCTTC.

V usage is TRBV9 and J usage is TRBJ2-5; 10 bases agree with TRBD2. After removal of 0 bases from V and 5 bases from J, the junction contained 4 bases not matched to a gene. The CDR3 length is 15 residues. Germline V lookup: CDR1 SGDLS, CDR2 YYNGEE. The CDR3 sequence: CASSVASGSRETQYF. The CDR3 coding sequence is TGTGCCAGCAGCGTAGCTAGCGGGAGCAGGGAGACCCAGTACTTC.

This clone was counted a few times. Within the sample, other DNA sequences also encode this same CDR3. The chain joins TRBV7-3 to TRBJ2-2; 11 bases map to TRBD2. The V and J ends lost 5 bases and 6 bases, in that order; junction bases with no gene match: 2. The CDR3 runs 14 residues. CDR1 is SGHTA, CDR2 FQGTGA, per germline. The CDR3 DNA follows: TGTGCCAGCAGCCCGGGACTAGCGGCCGGGGAGCTGTTTTTT. It is translated as CASSPGLAAGELFF.

This chain links TRBV18 with TRBJ2-2; possibly TRBD2 for D (6 bases). Germline V gene data show CDR1 as KGHSH and CDR2 as LQKENI. Trimming cost V 4 bases and J 3 bases, with 12 bases left between them. This CDR3 region has 15 residues. The CDR3 sequence: CASSQRRVDTGELFF. The DNA of the CDR3 is TGTGCCAGCTCACAACGGAGGGTTGACACCGGGGAGCTGTTTTTT. Complete variable domain (other parts from reference TRBV18 and TRBJ2-2): NAGVMQNPRHLVRRRGQEARLRCSPMKGHSHVYWYRQLPEEGLKFMVYLQKENIIDESGMPKERFSAEFPKEGPSILRIQQVVRGDSAAYFCASSQRRVDTGELFFGEGSRLTVL.

V gene TRBV2 combines with J gene TRBJ2-1, with TRBD1 matching 8 bases. The V segment lost 7 bases and the J segment 7 bases; nucleotides outside the gene matches: 6. Germline CDR1 SNHLY, CDR2 FYNNEI. CDR3 length: 13 amino acids. The CDR3, as DNA: TGTGCCAGCAAGACAGGGGTAGTGAATGAGCAGTTCTTC. This translates into CASKTGVVNEQFF.

This clone was detected only once. The chain uses TRBV25-1 and TRBJ2-3; possible D gene TRBD2, 6 bases. In germline, CDR1 is MGHDK, CDR2 SYGVNS. The CDR3 extends over 15 amino acids. V lost 5 bases to trimming and J lost 3 bases, with 15 bases between them. The CDR3 nucleotides read TGTGCCAGCAGTCGGCGGGAACAGCCTACAGATACGCAGTATTTT. Amino acids: CASSRREQPTDTQYF. Full variable domain (rest looked up from reference TRBV25-1 and TRBJ2-3): EADIYQTPRYLVIGTGKKITLECSQTMGHDKMYWYQQDPGMELHLIHYSYGVNSTEKGDLSSESTVSRIRTEHFPLTLESARPSHTSQYLCASSRREQPTDTQYFGPGTRLTVL.

This rearrangement joins TRBV28 to TRBJ2-7; perhaps TRBD1 as D (7 bases). Trimming pared 6 bases from V and 3 bases from J, leaving 18 bases between. Germline CDR1 MDHEN, CDR2 SYDVKM. The CDR3 extends over 15 amino acids. Written as DNA, the CDR3 is TGTGCCAGCAGCGAAAGGGGGGCAGGGGGCTACGAGCAGTACTTC. Protein: CASSERGAGGYEQYF.

Only one count was recorded for this clone. The V call is TRBV9, the J call TRBJ2-2; 7 positions match TRBD2. The CDR3 has 13 residues. Germline assignment: CDR1 SGDLS and CDR2 YYNGEE. V dropped 7 bases and J dropped 5; count of bases not matched to a gene: 5. DNA of the CDR3: TGTGCCAGCGCGGGAGCAGGTACCGGGGAGCTGTTTTTT. This codes for CASAGAGTGELFF.

This chain connects TRBV14 to TRBJ2-7; D is perhaps TRBD2 (5 bases). Germline V gene lookup returns CDR1 SGHDN and CDR2 FVKESK. This CDR3 has 15 amino acids. V was shortened by 1 base and J by 9 bases, with 19 bases between the two germline ends. The CDR3 here is CASSQVVGGPLGQYF. In DNA, the CDR3 is TGTGCCAGCAGCCAAGTCGTCGGAGGCCCGCTGGGGCAGTACTTC. The entire variable domain, with the rest obtained from reference TRBV14 and TRBJ2-7, is as follows: EAGVTQFPSHSVIEKGQTVTLRCDPISGHDNLYWYRRVMGKEIKFLLHFVKESKQDESGMPNNRFLAERTGGTYSTLKVQPAELEDSGVYFCASSQVVGGPLGQYFGPGTRLTVT.